This is a list of T cell receptor beta chains from one sample in a study of radiotherapy plus CTLA-4 blockade in lung cancer. Sequencing was performed with immunoSEQ multiplex PCR; in TCRdb, only in-frame clones are kept and a portion is missing. In the table there are 40,000 to 50,000 clones, 82% of which are singletons. Sequencing used peripheral blood, obtained from a patient treated with radiotherapy plus ipilimumab. These receptors all stem from a human donor with non-small cell lung cancer who had stable disease on radiotherapy plus ipilimumab. The CDR3 runs from the conserved cysteine through the conserved F or W.

v_call: TRBV7-2
j_call: -
cdr3_aa: CASSLSLAGSSYEQYF

v_call: TRBV29-1
j_call: TRBJ2-3
cdr3_aa: CSVRGQSTDTQYF

v_call: TRBV19
j_call: -
cdr3_aa: CASSFQGSYEQYF

v_call: TRBV7-7
j_call: TRBJ2-7
cdr3_aa: CASSPGQANSYEQYF

v_call: TRBV27
j_call: TRBJ2-2
cdr3_aa: CASSLSPGLAGVPGTGELFF

v_call: TRBV19
j_call: TRBJ1-1
cdr3_aa: CASTYEYGTEAFF

v_call: TRBV28
j_call: TRBJ2-7
cdr3_aa: CASSQQGTGYF

v_call: TRBV2
j_call: TRBJ2-1
cdr3_aa: CASSPSGGPYNEQFF

v_call: TRBV9
j_call: TRBJ1-2
cdr3_aa: CASSVASQTYGYTF

v_call: TRBV28
j_call: TRBJ2-1
cdr3_aa: CASSSLLDRDNGQFF

v_call: TRBV5-4
j_call: TRBJ2-3
cdr3_aa: CASSSDRGRTDTQYF

v_call: TRBV13
j_call: TRBJ1-5
cdr3_aa: CASSLGTGTQHF

v_call: TRBV4-3
j_call: TRBJ2-5
cdr3_aa: CASSQGQGGGETQYF

v_call: TRBV29-1
j_call: TRBJ2-7
cdr3_aa: CSGGGYYEQYF

v_call: TRBV11-2
j_call: TRBJ2-2
cdr3_aa: CASSLLLPGQGTGELFF

v_call: TRBV5-4
j_call: TRBJ2-5
cdr3_aa: CASSLSLAVQETQYF

v_call: TRBV30
j_call: TRBJ2-7
cdr3_aa: CAWSGTRGYEQYF

v_call: TRBV7-9
j_call: TRBJ2-5
cdr3_aa: CASTETSGRAWETQYF

v_call: TRBV19
j_call: TRBJ2-7
cdr3_aa: CASSMGTNEQYF

v_call: TRBV2
j_call: TRBJ2-1
cdr3_aa: CASRPDRSSYNEQFF

v_call: TRBV19
j_call: TRBJ2-2
cdr3_aa: CASKVRGTGELFF

v_call: TRBV7-9
j_call: TRBJ2-2
cdr3_aa: CASSLETGNTGELFF

v_call: TRBV27
j_call: TRBJ2-2
cdr3_aa: CASSRNTGELFF

v_call: TRBV28
j_call: TRBJ2-7
cdr3_aa: CASTSPSGTSPLEQYF

v_call: TRBV4-1
j_call: TRBJ1-1
cdr3_aa: CASSQGIVGRGPEAFF

v_call: TRBV7-9
j_call: TRBJ2-2
cdr3_aa: CASSPLQSRAGELFF

v_call: TRBV28
j_call: TRBJ1-1
cdr3_aa: CATHRGLLTEAFF

v_call: TRBV5-6
j_call: TRBJ1-2
cdr3_aa: CASSLGLGTVPYGYTF

v_call: TRBV7-2
j_call: TRBJ2-3
cdr3_aa: CASRLGIWEGPDTDTQYF

v_call: TRBV29-1
j_call: TRBJ2-5
cdr3_aa: CSGYSGQETQYF

v_call: TRBV6-1
j_call: TRBJ2-3
cdr3_aa: CASSEIEANTQYF

v_call: TRBV30
j_call: TRBJ2-3
cdr3_aa: CAWRIQGFTDTQYF

v_call: TRBV5-1
j_call: TRBJ2-1
cdr3_aa: CASSSADRGAMNEQFF

v_call: TRBV11-2
j_call: TRBJ1-5
cdr3_aa: CASSPRDINQPQHF

v_call: TRBV19
j_call: TRBJ2-5
cdr3_aa: CASSSTAASGGETQYF

v_call: TRBV7-2
j_call: TRBJ2-2
cdr3_aa: CASSALTGKVGGELFF

v_call: TRBV7-9
j_call: TRBJ1-1
cdr3_aa: CASSLGTGVAWNTEAFF

v_call: TRBV27
j_call: TRBJ2-1
cdr3_aa: CASTPRTGRNEQFF

v_call: TRBV30
j_call: TRBJ2-3
cdr3_aa: CAWSPTGGTDTQYF

v_call: TRBV7-6
j_call: TRBJ1-1
cdr3_aa: CASSSGIGGSTEAFF

v_call: TRBV19
j_call: TRBJ2-3
cdr3_aa: CASSSGDRSTDTQYF

v_call: TRBV7-3
j_call: TRBJ2-5
cdr3_aa: CASSSLPQETQYF

v_call: TRBV2
j_call: TRBJ1-2
cdr3_aa: CASSEAGGEHYGYTF

v_call: TRBV7-9
j_call: TRBJ2-2
cdr3_aa: CASSFGTAGELFF

v_call: TRBV7-2
j_call: TRBJ2-7
cdr3_aa: CASSSAGQGFYEQYF

v_call: TRBV13
j_call: TRBJ2-5
cdr3_aa: CASSGGLAGGRHETQYF

v_call: TRBV2
j_call: TRBJ2-7
cdr3_aa: CASSEAGGSSGYEQYF

v_call: TRBV25-1
j_call: -
cdr3_aa: CASRTGFEQYF